This T cell receptor beta chain was recovered during a study of CD8 T cells in Susac syndrome. Comments on this clonotype: Its antigen remains unidentified.

General study points: The study acknowledged a relatively small number of individuals in its TCR sequencing and HLA analysis. None of the CD4+ T cell repertoires in Susac syndrome showed clonal expansion.

TCR beta from blood CD8+ and CD4+ T cells was sequenced. The authors negatively isolated CD8+ and CD4+ T cells and FACS-enriched TEMRA cells. With random hexamers, roughly 0.45 to 1 ug RNA was reverse transcribed. TCRdb re-called the immunoSEQ multiplex PCR reads through MiXCR, storing one row per CDR3 protein. The table lists about 240,000 distinct CDR3 sequences, 96% of them singletons. Sequencing used CD4+ T cells from PBMCs. This receptor was obtained from a human donor with Susac syndrome.

CDR3 loop: CASSPRLAGNYNEQFF. DNA for the CDR3: TGTGCCAGTAGTCCAAGACTAGCGGGCAACTACAATGAGCAGTTCTTC. J is TRBJ2-1 and V is TRBV19; the match to TRBD2 covers 10 bases. The J segment lost 3 bases and the V segment lost 5 bases, leaving 7 bases of the junction unmatched. CDR1 is LNHDA, CDR2 SQIVND, per germline (reference sequence). The CDR3 sequence is 16 residues long.